A single sample gave rise to the 10 T cell receptor beta chains below, sequenced in a study of control samples from healthy donors and cancer patients. Method: immunoSEQ multiplex PCR; TCRdb's copy keeps in-frame clones and lacks some. This table holds 120,000 to 150,000 clones, roughly 92% found once. Sequencing was carried out using blood. Source of these receptors: a man aged 35 to 55 in good health.

This sequence joins TRBV6-1 and TRBJ1-1; D may be TRBD1 (5 bases). Germline CDR1 is MNHNS and CDR2 is SASEGT. Trimming removed 2 bases at V and 3 bases at J, with 13 bases between. The CDR3 is 15 residues long. CDR3 loop: CASSEYGGGDTEAFF. The CDR3, as DNA: TGTGCCAGCAGTGAATACGGGGGTGGGGACACTGAAGCTTTCTTT.

The chain links TRBV11-2 to TRBJ1-3; 10 nucleotides align to TRBD1. The CDR3 loop spans 18 amino acids. CDR1 and CDR2 (germline): SGHAT, FQNNGV. The V and J ends lost 4 bases and 3 bases, in that order; junction bases with no gene match: 12. The CDR3 coding sequence is TGTGCCAGCAGCTCCACCCCCGGACAGGGGGTAGGTGGAAACACCATATATTTT. It encodes CASSSTPGQGVGGNTIYF.

This clone was observed a few times. The identical CDR3 is also encoded by other nucleotide sequences in the sample. The chain carries TRBV7-9 and TRBJ2-7; no firm D call. The CDR3 spans 13 residues. V was trimmed by 3 bases and J by 0 bases, leaving 6 bases between them. Germline V gives CDR1 SEHNR, CDR2 FQNEAQ (reference sequence). CDR3 in amino acids: CASSFLSSYEQYF. The CDR3 nucleotides read TGTGCCAGCAGCTTTTTAAGCTCCTACGAGCAGTACTTC.

V and J are TRBV28 and TRBJ2-1; D uncertain. Trimming removed 7 bases from V and 4 bases from J, with 14 bases in between. CDR1 is MDHEN, CDR2 SYDVKM, per germline. The length of the CDR3 is 14 residues. The CDR3 reads CASKSSDSYNEQFF. The DNA of the CDR3 is TGTGCCAGCAAGAGTAGTGACTCTTACAATGAGCAGTTCTTC.

Comment on this clone: Other DNA variants within this sample encode the same CDR3. This chain joins TRBV6-5 and TRBJ1-6; D might be TRBD1 (5 bases). The length of the CDR3 is 13 residues. Looked up from germline, CDR1 is MNHEY and CDR2 is SVGAGI. Between the trimmed V and J ends, which lost 6 bases and 6 bases, there was a span of 9 bases. The DNA for the CDR3 is TGTGCCAGCAGGGGGACGGGTAATTCACCCCTCCACTTT. It specifies CASRGTGNSPLHF.

The J gene is TRBJ1-6, the V gene TRBV3-1 (or the pseudogene TRBV3-2); D call uncertain. The CDR3 length is 18 residues. Trimming stripped 4 bases from V and 5 bases from J, with 21 bases between. Germline CDR1 and CDR2: LGHDT and YNNKEL (reference sequence). The DNA of the CDR3 is TGTGCCAGCAGCCTCTTTAGGCCCAAAAGGCTTGATAATTCACCCCTCCACTTT. Its translation is CASSLFRPKRLDNSPLHF.

This chain uses TRBV30 with TRBJ2-3, with D perhaps TRBD2 (6 bases). Deletions cut 4 bases from V and 4 bases from J, with 12 bases between. The CDR3 contains 13 residues. The V gene's germline CDR1 is GTSNPN and CDR2 SVGIG (reference sequence). The CDR3 spells CAWNGGIADTQYF. The CDR3 DNA is TGTGCCTGGAACGGGGGAATCGCAGATACGCAGTATTTT.

The rearrangement joins TRBV28 to TRBJ2-2; tentative D call: TRBD2 (6 bases). V lost 1 base and J lost 3, with 12 bases in between. Germline V gives CDR1 MDHEN, CDR2 SYDVKM. The length of the CDR3 is 16 residues. CDR3 residues: CASSLFPGADTGELFF. The CDR3 region has the DNA TGTGCCAGCAGTTTATTTCCGGGAGCAGACACCGGGGAGCTGTTTTTT.

The chain carries TRBV14 and TRBJ2-1; 7 positions agree with TRBD2. V trimming: 1 base; J trimming: 14 bases; junction bases outside the gene matches: 14. The germline V gene encodes CDR1 SGHDN and CDR2 FVKESK. This CDR3 comprises 15 residues. The CDR3 protein is CASSQVMESGIAKFF. Written as DNA, the CDR3 is TGTGCCAGCAGCCAAGTGATGGAAAGCGGGATTGCGAAGTTCTTC.

On this clone: The same CDR3 can be traced to other DNA sequences in this sample. The rearrangement joins TRBV3-1 (or the pseudogene TRBV3-2) to TRBJ2-3; D ambiguous. CDR3 length equals 12 residues. V gave up 1 base and J gave up 2 bases, with 1 base separating them. The germline V gene encodes CDR1 LGHDT and CDR2 YNNKEL (reference sequence). The CDR3 sequence: CASSQVTDTQYF. The DNA of the CDR3 is TGTGCCAGCAGCCAAGTCACAGATACGCAGTATTTT.